The T cell receptor beta chain described here comes from a study of blood T cell repertoires in COVID-19. The CDR3 contains 15 residues. The V gene's germline CDR1 is LGHDT and CDR2 YNNKEL (reference sequence). Trimming took off 2 bases at V and 6 bases at J, with 16 bases between the two ends. Profiling relied on immunoSEQ multiplex PCR, and the TCRdb table lists in-frame clones only, not all of them. The repertoire holds roughly 120,000 clones, roughly 80% seen once, with 9% to 14% in the top ten. Input material: peripheral blood. The sequence derives from a human donor in a cohort sampled during active COVID-19. The J gene is TRBJ1-1, the V gene TRBV3-1 (or the pseudogene TRBV3-2); TRBD1 is a possible D gene (5 bases). The CDR3 reads CASSQTGGKGAEAFF. The DNA for the CDR3 is TGTGCCAGCAGCCAAACGGGGGGGAAGGGCGCTGAAGCTTTCTTT.